The sequence of this T cell receptor (beta chain) was determined in a study of T cell clonality in common variable immunodeficiency. Caucasian heritage predominated among both patients and controls. Produced via immunoSEQ multiplex PCR; TCRdb's table is partial and in-frame only. This record lists under 50,000 clones, none seen once only, and the top ten clones contain less than 2.5%. Regarding this clone: Its antigen is not known. Sequencing ends 3 residues short of the CDR3 end; the germline J gene provides the rest.

Study-level points and caveats: Shared TCRbeta clones were fewer between CVID subjects than controls. Common variable immunodeficiency TCR beta sequences reportedly had fewer deletions and N-nucleotide insertions. Compared with healthy controls, CVID subjects showed increased TCRbeta clonality, mostly in about a third.

The CDR3 runs to 15 residues. V was clipped by 2 bases and J by 6 bases, with 14 bases between them. CDR1 is WSHSY, CDR2 SAAADI, per germline. V is TRBV10-2 and J is TRBJ2-1; D is possibly TRBD2 (6 bases). The TCR originated in a person aged 18 to 70 in good health. Sequencing input: peripheral blood mononuclear cells. The CDR3 reads CASSEGLPRGNEQFF. The DNA read from the CDR3 is TGCGCCAGCAGTGAGGGACTACCCCGGGGCAATGAG.